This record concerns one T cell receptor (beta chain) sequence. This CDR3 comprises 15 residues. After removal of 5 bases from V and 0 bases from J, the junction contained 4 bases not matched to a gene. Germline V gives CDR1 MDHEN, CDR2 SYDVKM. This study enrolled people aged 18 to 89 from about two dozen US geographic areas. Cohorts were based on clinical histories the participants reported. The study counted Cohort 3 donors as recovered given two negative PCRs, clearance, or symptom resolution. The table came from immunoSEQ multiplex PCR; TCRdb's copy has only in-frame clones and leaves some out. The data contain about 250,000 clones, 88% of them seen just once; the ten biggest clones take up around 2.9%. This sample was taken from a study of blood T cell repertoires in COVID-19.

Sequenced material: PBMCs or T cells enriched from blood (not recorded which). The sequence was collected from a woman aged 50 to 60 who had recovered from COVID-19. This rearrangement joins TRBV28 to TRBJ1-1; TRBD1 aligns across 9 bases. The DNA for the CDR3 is TGTGCCAGCAGTGGGACAGGGAGAATGAACACTGAAGCTTTCTTT. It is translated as CASSGTGRMNTEAFF.